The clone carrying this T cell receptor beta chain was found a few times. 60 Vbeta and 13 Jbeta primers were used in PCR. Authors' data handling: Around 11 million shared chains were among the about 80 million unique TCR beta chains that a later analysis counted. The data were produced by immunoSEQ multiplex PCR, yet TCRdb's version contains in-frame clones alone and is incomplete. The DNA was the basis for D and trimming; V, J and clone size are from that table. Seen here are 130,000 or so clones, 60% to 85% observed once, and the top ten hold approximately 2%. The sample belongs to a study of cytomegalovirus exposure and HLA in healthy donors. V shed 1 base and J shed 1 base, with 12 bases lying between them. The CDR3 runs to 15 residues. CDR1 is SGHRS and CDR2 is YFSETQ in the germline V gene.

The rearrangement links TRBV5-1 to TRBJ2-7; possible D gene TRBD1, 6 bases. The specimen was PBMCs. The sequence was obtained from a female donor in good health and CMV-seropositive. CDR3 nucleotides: TGCGCCAGCAGCTTGTCTACAGGGCCGTCCTACGAGCAGTACTTC. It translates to CASSLSTGPSYEQYF.